These 3 T cell receptor beta chains came from one sample sequenced in a study of blood T cell repertoires in COVID-19. Libraries were prepared by immunoSEQ multiplex PCR; TCRdb keeps only in-frame clonotypes and omits some of them. The profile shows under 110,000 clones, over 55% of them singletons. The sequenced sample was peripheral blood. The receptors derive from a human donor with acute or convalescent COVID-19. The donor label of this sample is uncertain.

A few counts support this clone. The rearrangement uses TRBV6-5 and TRBJ1-5; 8 nucleotides agree with TRBD1. The CDR3 covers 14 residues. With 6 bases clipped from V and 3 bases from J, the junction kept 4 bases outside the gene matches. CDR1 and CDR2 (germline): MNHEY, SVGAGI. CDR3 coding DNA: TGTGCCAGCAGACAGGGACAGGTCAATCAGCCCCAGCATTTT. Its protein is CASRQGQVNQPQHF.

The gene calls are TRBV7-2 and TRBJ1-2; TRBD1 agrees at 9 bases. The junction had 8 bases not matched to a gene; V was cut back by 5 bases and J by 4 bases. This CDR3 has 15 amino acids. Germline-derived CDR1 and CDR2 are SGHTA and FQGNSA. The CDR3 bases are TGTGCCAGCAGCATAAGGACAGGGGACGCCTATGGCTACACCTTC. Translated: CASSIRTGDAYGYTF. The entire variable domain, with the rest obtained from reference TRBV7-2 and TRBJ1-2, is as follows: GAGVSQSPSNKVTEKGKDVELRCDPISGHTALYWYRQSLGQGLEFLIYFQGNSAPDKSGLPSDRFSAERTGGSVSTLTIQRTQQEDSAVYLCASSIRTGDAYGYTFGSGTRLTVV.

The chain recombines TRBV7-9 with TRBJ2-5; 8 bases are a match to TRBD2. This CDR3 spans 14 amino acids. The V gene end was trimmed by 2 bases and the J gene end by 2 bases; junction bases not matched to a gene: 1. Germline V gene data show CDR1 as SEHNR and CDR2 as FQNEAQ (reference sequence). CDR3 sequence reads: CASSLLAGQETQYF. The CDR3, as DNA: TGTGCCAGCAGCTTATTAGCGGGGCAAGAGACCCAGTACTTC.